The rows below give T cell receptor beta chains drawn from one sample of a study of beta chain features in type 1 diabetes. Assay used: immunoSEQ multiplex PCR; TCRdb lists only in-frame clones, some missing. The sample lists 200,000 to 250,000 clones; approximately 11% were seen once. Material for sequencing was central memory CD4+ T cells from blood. These receptors all come from a man between 18 and 35 years old in good health. The CDR3 runs from the conserved cysteine through the conserved F or W. A D gene is named only where the DNA matches it firmly. The size entry is marked missing in some rows and otherwise reads once, few, many or a size class.

j_call v_call d_call clone_size cdr3_aa cdr3_nt
TRBJ2-3 TRBV19 NA NA CASSIDRTIADTQYF TGTGCCAGTAGTATAGATCGGACTATTGCAGATACGCAGTATTTT
TRBJ2-3 TRBV9 TRBD2 many CASSLRGGTDTQYF TGTGCCAGCAGCCTTCGGGGGGGCACAGATACGCAGTATTTT
TRBJ1-5 TRBV30 TRBD1 few CAWSARDRGTNQPQHF TGTGCCTGGAGTGCCCGGGACAGGGGGACCAATCAGCCCCAGCATTTT
TRBJ1-2 TRBV29-1 NA few CSVGKQNYGYTF TGCAGCGTTGGAAAGCAGAACTATGGCTACACCTTC
TRBJ2-3 TRBV30 NA few CAWTAKDTQYF TGTGCCTGGACAGCGAAGGATACGCAGTATTTT
TRBJ2-5 TRBV7-3 TRBD2 few CASSPPYRLAERETQYF TGTGCCAGCAGCCCGCCATACCGACTAGCAGAACGGGAGACCCAGTACTTC
TRBJ2-2 TRBV2 TRBD2 few CASRALAGVNTGELFF TGTGCCAGCAGGGCACTAGCGGGAGTGAACACCGGGGAGCTGTTTTTT
TRBJ2-1 TRBV29-1 TRBD1 few CSGSLTGNEQFF TGCAGCGGCTCCTTGACAGGGAATGAGCAGTTCTTC
TRBJ2-3 TRBV7-9 TRBD2 few CASSDWTSGEDTQYF TGTGCCAGCAGCGACTGGACTAGCGGGGAGGATACGCAGTATTTT
TRBJ2-6 TRBV11-2 NA once CASSLDLSSGANVLTF TGTGCCAGCAGCTTAGATCTAAGCTCTGGGGCCAACGTCCTGACTTTC
TRBJ1-1 TRBV21-1 NA few CASSYRGEINTEAFF TGTGCCAGCAGCTACAGGGGTGAAATTAACACTGAAGCTTTCTTT
TRBJ2-3 TRBV5-4 TRBD2 few CASSLKGGPGDTQYF TGTGCCAGCAGCTTAAAGGGAGGGCCTGGAGATACGCAGTATTTT
TRBJ1-2 TRBV11-2 NA NA CASSLRERGYTF TGTGCCAGCAGCTTACGGGAACGTGGCTACACCTTC
TRBJ2-3 TRBV6-4 TRBD1 few CASSRTGGTDTQYF TGTGCCAGCAGCCGGACAGGGGGGACAGATACGCAGTATTTT
TRBJ2-7 TRBV10-3 TRBD1 many CAISEAATGYSYEQYF TGTGCCATCAGTGAGGCGGCGACAGGGTACTCCTACGAGCAGTACTTC
TRBJ2-6 TRBV19 NA NA CASSEPVNPGANVLTF TGTGCCAGTAGCGAGCCAGTAAACCCTGGGGCCAACGTCCTGACTTTC
TRBJ2-3 TRBV19 NA many CASSIDGASDTQYF TGTGCCAGTAGTATAGATGGAGCGTCAGATACGCAGTATTTT
TRBJ2-1 TRBV6-1 TRBD2 NA CAIERAGGPVEQFF TGTGCCATCGAAAGGGCGGGAGGGCCAGTTGAGCAGTTCTTC
TRBJ1-1 TRBV29-1 NA NA CSVQRLVNTEAFF TGCAGCGTTCAAAGACTTGTGAACACTGAAGCTTTCTTT
TRBJ2-7 TRBV2 NA few CASSETRLAYEQYF TGTGCCAGCAGTGAAACTAGACTAGCCTACGAGCAGTACTTC
TRBJ2-5 TRBV28 NA few CASSSSGLGETQYF TGTGCCAGCAGTTCCTCAGGACTCGGAGAGACCCAGTACTTC
TRBJ2-1 TRBV7-8 TRBD2 NA CASTKSSGAYNEQFF TGTGCCAGCACCAAGTCCAGCGGGGCCTACAATGAGCAGTTCTTC
TRBJ2-1 TRBV5-1 TRBD1 NA CASTQQGANNEQFF TGCGCCAGCACCCAACAGGGGGCTAACAATGAGCAGTTCTTC
TRBJ1-1 TRBV15 NA few CATSRQGNTEAFF TGTGCCACCAGCAGACAGGGGAACACTGAAGCTTTCTTT
TRBJ2-3 TRBV2 NA many CASKENTDTQYF TGTGCCAGCAAGGAGAACACAGATACGCAGTATTTT
TRBJ2-7 TRBV6-1 NA NA CASTLAGFGYEQYF TGTGCCAGCACCCTTGCGGGCTTCGGATACGAGCAGTACTTC
TRBJ2-7 TRBV19 NA few CASSMQGGIAYEQYF TGTGCCAGTAGTATGCAGGGCGGAATAGCCTACGAGCAGTACTTC
TRBJ1-1 TRBV5-6 NA NA CASSPGPMNTEAFF TGTGCCAGCAGCCCGGGACCGATGAACACTGAAGCTTTCTTT
TRBJ2-5 TRBV7-3 NA NA CASSLGGGDGEETQYF TGTGCCAGCAGCTTAGGCGGGGGCGATGGGGAAGAGACCCAGTACTTC
TRBJ2-7 TRBV4-2 TRBD2 many CASSQGVGGSSYEQYF TGTGCCAGCAGCCAAGGGGTGGGCGGGAGCTCCTACGAGCAGTACTTC
TRBJ2-7 TRBV27 TRBD2 NA CASSQRLAPSYEQYF TGTGCCAGCAGTCAAAGACTAGCGCCATCCTACGAGCAGTACTTC
TRBJ1-2 TRBV4-1 NA many CASSQGFFLNYGYTF TGCGCCAGCAGCCAAGGATTTTTCCTGAACTATGGCTACACCTTC